A single sample is the source of the 18 T cell receptor beta chains below, sequenced in a study of type 1 regulatory T cells. These receptors' targets are unknown. TCRdb called the reads again in MiXCR, with one record for every CDR3 protein. This table has about 74,000 distinct CDR3 sequences, about 60% appearing once. The sequencing input was cultured T cells, either the whole culture or a sorted T cell fraction (not recorded which). Described subset: Tr1-enriched cell product generated in vitro against host alloantigens. These receptors came from a human donor in good health.

The chain combines TRBV7-2 with TRBJ2-1; 8 bases are shared with TRBD1. The CDR3 is 15 amino acids. The V gene's germline CDR1 is SGHTA and CDR2 FQGNSA. Trimming cost V 0 bases and J 2 bases; bases outside gene matches: 0. CDR3 DNA sequence: TGTGCCAGCAGCTTAGCGGACAGGGCCTACAATGAGCAGTTCTTC. This sequence encodes CASSLADRAYNEQFF. The variable domain in full, completed from reference TRBV7-2 and TRBJ2-1, reads GAGVSQSPSNKVTEKGKDVELRCDPISGHTALYWYRQSLGQGLEFLIYFQGNSAPDKSGLPSDRFSAERTGGSVSTLTIQRTQQEDSAVYLCASSLADRAYNEQFFGPGTRLTVL.

The chain links TRBV3-1 to TRBJ2-1; 7 bases match TRBD2. This CDR3 spans 17 amino acids. Germline CDR1 reads LGHDT; CDR2 reads YNNKEL (reference sequence). Trimming took 2 bases from V and 3 from J; bases not matched to a gene: 10. CDR3 coding DNA: TGTGCCAGCAGCCAACGGGCCTCCGGGAGGTACTACAATGAGCAGTTCTTC. Translated: CASSQRASGRYYNEQFF.

The CDR3 region is CATRPGQDDGYTF. As DNA, the CDR3 is TGTGCCACCCGGCCGGGACAGGACGATGGCTACACCTTC. This chain joins TRBV24-1 and TRBJ1-2, with 8 positions matching TRBD1. Trimming removed 9 bases from V and 6 bases from J; junction bases left unmatched: 8. The CDR3 totals 13 residues. CDR1 KGHDR and CDR2 SFDVKD come from the germline V gene.

This sequence joins TRBV7-2 and TRBJ1-6, with D tentatively TRBD1 (5 bases). The V end lost 0 bases, the J end lost 2 bases, and 8 bases lay between the germline ends. Germline V lookup: CDR1 SGHTA, CDR2 FQGNSA. The CDR3 runs to 16 residues. CDR3 in amino acids: CASSLAPGPYNSPLHF. DNA of the CDR3: TGTGCCAGCAGCTTAGCTCCAGGGCCCTATAATTCACCCCTCCACTTT.

This clonotype was seen a handful of times. V gene TRBV5-5 combines with J gene TRBJ2-7; maybe TRBD1 (6 bases). Trimming left V 4 bases short and J 4 bases short, with 9 bases between. CDR1 is SGHKS, CDR2 YYEKEE, per germline (reference sequence). This CDR3 has 12 amino acids. CDR3 loop: CASSGGLYEQYF. The CDR3 DNA sequence: TGTGCCAGCAGCGGGGGCCTTTACGAGCAGTACTTC.

V gene TRBV6-1 combines with J gene TRBJ1-3, with 7 nucleotides matching TRBD1. CDR3 size: 15 residues. V lost 6 bases and J lost 4; bases outside the gene matches: 9. In germline, CDR1 is MNHNS, CDR2 SASEGT. CDR3 residues: CASSEQGGIGNTIYF. CDR3 sequence (DNA): TGTGCCAGCAGCGAACAAGGGGGCATCGGAAACACCATATATTTT.

The rearrangement joins TRBV11-2 to TRBJ1-1; no clear D. The germline gives CDR1 SGHAT, CDR2 FQNNGV. Trimming took 5 bases from V and 7 from J, leaving 11 bases between them. The CDR3 sequence is 12 residues long. CDR3 amino acids: CASSPDTYEAFF. CDR3 sequence (DNA): TGTGCCAGCAGCCCTGACACCTATGAAGCTTTCTTT.

The chain carries TRBV18 and TRBJ2-1; 14 bases are a match to TRBD2. Germline V gives CDR1 KGHSH, CDR2 LQKENI. The CDR3 length is 16 residues. Trimming removed 0 bases from V and 9 bases from J; junction bases left unmatched: 4. The CDR3: CASSPPGLAGVSEQFF. For the CDR3, the DNA is TGTGCCAGCTCACCACCGGGACTAGCGGGAGTTAGTGAGCAGTTCTTC.

This clonotype was seen many times. The chain is built from TRBV7-2 and TRBJ1-5; the D is unclear. Germline CDR1 reads SGHTA; CDR2 reads FQGNSA. Trimming removed 5 bases from V and 4 bases from J, with 9 bases in between. The CDR3 is 13 residues long. The CDR3 nucleotides read TGTGCCAGCAGCCTCGGACGGAATCAGCCCCAGCATTTT. This gives the protein CASSLGRNQPQHF.

This clonotype was found a few times. The chain has TRBV28 and TRBJ1-2; 9 positions match TRBD1. The CDR3 extends over 12 amino acids. The J segment lost 8 bases and the V segment lost 6 bases, leaving 4 bases of the junction unmatched. Germline values: CDR1 MDHEN, CDR2 SYDVKM. CDR3 DNA sequence: TGTGCCAGCAGCGGACAGGGGTTCGGCTACACCTTC. This codes for CASSGQGFGYTF.

V usage is TRBV7-3 and J usage is TRBJ2-2, with no clear D. The V gene lost 0 bases and the J gene lost 7 bases, with 12 bases spanning the gap. Germline CDR1 reads SGHTA; CDR2 reads FQGTGA. The CDR3 is made up of 15 amino acids. CDR3 loop: CASSLTVQAGGELFF. For the CDR3, the DNA is TGTGCCAGCAGCTTAACGGTCCAGGCCGGCGGGGAGCTGTTTTTT.

V and J are TRBV28 and TRBJ1-1; tentative D call: TRBD1 (6 bases). The CDR3 length is 15 residues. Looked up from germline, CDR1 is MDHEN and CDR2 is SYDVKM. V lost 5 bases and J lost 1, with 14 bases in between. This CDR3 is CASSPPRGGNTEAFF. The DNA for the CDR3 is TGTGCCAGCAGTCCCCCCAGGGGAGGGAACACTGAAGCTTTCTTT.

The chain couples TRBV12-3 or TRBV12-4 to TRBJ2-7, with 8 bases aligning to TRBD2. J was trimmed by 1 base and V by 4 bases; bases with no gene match: 12. The CDR3 is made up of 17 amino acids. The CDR3 DNA reads as TGTGCCAGCAGTTCCGGGAGGGCGAGGAAGGTGTCCTACGAGCAGTACTTC. Translating gives CASSSGRARKVSYEQYF.

This clonotype showed up just once. The V gene is TRBV20-1, the J gene TRBJ2-2; D remains unclear. The germline CDR1 and CDR2 sequences are DFQATT and SNEGSKA (reference sequence). This CDR3 comprises 14 residues. Trimming cost V 6 bases and J 0 bases, with 11 bases left between them. The CDR3 spells CSAPPQANTGELFF. CDR3 sequence (DNA): TGCAGTGCCCCACCGCAGGCGAACACCGGGGAGCTGTTTTTT.

The V and J genes are TRBV15 and TRBJ2-1; the match to TRBD2 covers 7 bases. Germline V gene sequence: CDR1 LNHNV, CDR2 YYDKDF (reference sequence). The CDR3 covers 18 residues. V shed 0 bases and J 13 bases; nucleotides not matched to a gene: 21. CDR3 protein: CATSRECDSGRFRVRQFF. CDR3 DNA: TGTGCCACCAGCAGAGAGTGTGATAGCGGGCGATTCCGGGTCAGACAGTTCTTC. The full variable domain, rest sourced from reference TRBV15 and TRBJ2-1, is DAMVIQNPRYQVTQFGKPVTLSCSQTLNHNVMYWYQQKSSQAPKLLFHYYDKDFNNEADTPDNFQSRRPNTSFCFLDIRSPGLGDTAMYLCATSRECDSGRFRVRQFFGPGTRLTVL.

The chain's CDR3 is CASSLKAATGELFF. The CDR3 coding sequence is TGCGCCAGCAGCTTGAAAGCAGCCACCGGGGAGCTGTTTTTT. This chain uses TRBV5-1 with TRBJ2-2; no reliable D call. The CDR3 length is 14 residues. The ends were cut back, 1 base at V and 4 bases at J, with 8 bases in the middle. Germline V gene data show CDR1 as SGHRS and CDR2 as YFSETQ.

Remarks on this clonotype: A read error may account for a junction end that differs from germline. The gene calls are TRBV27 and TRBJ2-7, with TRBD2 matching over 8 bases. The germline gives CDR1 MNHEY, CDR2 SMNVEV (reference sequence). The CDR3 spans 16 residues. CDR3 coding DNA: TGTGCCAGCAGCTTATCGGGGCGGGGGGCAATCTACGAGCAGTACTTC. The encoded protein is CASSLSGRGAIYEQYF.

The chain carries TRBV2 and TRBJ2-5; D remains ambiguous. V lost 5 bases, J lost 5 bases, and 6 bases lay in between. The CDR3 length is 11 residues. Looked up from germline, CDR1 is SNHLY and CDR2 is FYNNEI. The CDR3 here is CASSPRETQYF. The CDR3 DNA sequence: TGTGCCAGCAGTCCACGGGAGACCCAGTACTTC. The variable domain in full, with the rest retrieved from reference TRBV2 and TRBJ2-5, is EPEVTQTPSHQVTQMGQEVILRCVPISNHLYFYWYRQILGQKVEFLVSFYNNEISEKSEIFDDQFSVERPDGSNFTLKIRSTKLEDSAMYFCASSPRETQYFGPGTRLLVL.